The TCR beta chain described here comes from a study of T cell changes during pregnancy in multiple sclerosis. V lost 0 bases, J lost 6 bases, and 21 bases stayed unmatched. The CDR3 totals 21 residues. Per the germline V gene, CDR1 is SGHVS and CDR2 is FQNEAQ. Profiled with immunoSEQ multiplex PCR; TCRdb holds only in-frame clones, not every one. This sample has about 67,000 clones, with about 91% found just once. This chain links TRBV7-8 with TRBJ2-3; 10 nucleotides match TRBD2. This sample comprised peripheral blood, obtained in the first trimester of pregnancy. The clonotype comes from a female donor with multiple sclerosis, enrolled in a pregnancy study. This CDR3 is CASSLAHLAGASQGASDTQYF. The DNA of the CDR3 is TGTGCCAGCAGCTTAGCGCATCTAGCGGGGGCCTCGCAAGGTGCATCCGATACGCAGTATTTT.